This T cell receptor beta chain was identified in a study of cytomegalovirus exposure and HLA in healthy donors. Points on this clone: Its antigen is unknown.

The V end lost 5 bases, the J end lost 2 bases, and 15 bases lay between the germline ends. Germline CDR1 SEHNR, CDR2 FQNEAQ (reference sequence). The CDR3 length is 15 residues. Study results and limitations: Most of the TCR beta V segments (in an earlier analysis) were productive either about 87% or about 30% of the time. When a later analysis compared HLA-associated TCR beta chains with equally common others, the HLA-associated chains turned out to be more clonally expanded and to have lower generation probabilities. Donors were assumed by presence/absence analyses to have roughly uniform sequencing depth.

PCR employed 60 Vbeta and 13 Jbeta primers. Data came from immunoSEQ multiplex PCR; TCRdb stores just in-frame clones and leaves some out. The table has about 210,000 clones, around 78% seen once. The rearrangement links TRBV7-9 to TRBJ2-5; the D gene is possibly TRBD1 (5 bases). The receptor was derived from a boy younger than 18 in good health and CMV-seronegative. Sequencing was performed on PBMCs. The CDR3 region has the DNA TGTGCCAGCAGCGCAAACAGGAGAACTCAAGAGACCCAGTACTTC. Amino acid sequence: CASSANRRTQETQYF.